This TCR beta chain appears in the sequencing data of a study of shared clonotypes between healthy human individuals. The CDR3 loop spans 15 amino acids. V dropped 7 bases and J dropped 4; count of bases not matched to a gene: 15. Germline CDR1 reads SQVTM; CDR2 reads ANQGSEA. CD4+ cells yielded CD45RA+ naive and CD45RA-negative memory subsets. Clones were read by immunoSEQ multiplex PCR, and TCRdb kept only the in-frame ones, dropping some. Of about 990,000 clones listed, about 80% are singletons. This receptor was taken from a man younger than 35 in good health. Some clones in this sample may be carry-over from other donors' samples. The specimen sequenced was memory CD4+ T cells from PBMCs. Subset: CD45RA-negative fraction. This chain links TRBV29-1 with TRBJ1-2, with 7 bases identical to TRBD1. The CDR3 region is CSASAQTTGPYGYTF. DNA for the CDR3: TGCAGCGCCTCAGCCCAAACGACAGGGCCCTATGGCTACACCTTC.